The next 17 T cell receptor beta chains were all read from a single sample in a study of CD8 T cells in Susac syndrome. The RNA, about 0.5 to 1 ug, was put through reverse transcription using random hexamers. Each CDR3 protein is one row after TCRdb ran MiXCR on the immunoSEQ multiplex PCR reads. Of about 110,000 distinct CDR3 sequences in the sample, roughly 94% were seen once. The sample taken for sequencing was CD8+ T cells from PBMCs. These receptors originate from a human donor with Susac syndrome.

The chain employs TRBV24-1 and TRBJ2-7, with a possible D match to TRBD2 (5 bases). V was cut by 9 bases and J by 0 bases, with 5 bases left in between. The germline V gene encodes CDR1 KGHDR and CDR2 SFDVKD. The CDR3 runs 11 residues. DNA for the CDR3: TGTGCCACCGCGGGCTCCTACGAGCAGTACTTC. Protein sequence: CATAGSYEQYF.

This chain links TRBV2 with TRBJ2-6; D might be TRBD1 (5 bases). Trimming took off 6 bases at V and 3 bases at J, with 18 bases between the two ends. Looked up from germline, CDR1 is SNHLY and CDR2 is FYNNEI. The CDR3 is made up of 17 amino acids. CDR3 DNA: TGTGCCAGCAGGATTGTAACAGGATTGAGTGGGGCCAACGTCCTGACTTTC. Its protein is CASRIVTGLSGANVLTF.

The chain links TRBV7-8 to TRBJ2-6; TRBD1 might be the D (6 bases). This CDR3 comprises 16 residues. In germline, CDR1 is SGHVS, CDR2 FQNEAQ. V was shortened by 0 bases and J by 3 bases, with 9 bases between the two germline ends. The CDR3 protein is CASSLAAGVGANVLTF. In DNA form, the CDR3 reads TGTGCCAGCAGCTTAGCGGCAGGGGTTGGGGCCAACGTCCTGACTTTC.

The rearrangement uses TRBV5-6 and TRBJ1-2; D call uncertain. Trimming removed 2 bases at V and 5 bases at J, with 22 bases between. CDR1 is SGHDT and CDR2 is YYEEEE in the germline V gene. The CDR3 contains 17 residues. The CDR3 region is CASSFGPGIGSGYGYTF. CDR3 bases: TGTGCCAGCAGCTTCGGTCCGGGTATCGGGTCGGGGTATGGCTACACCTTC. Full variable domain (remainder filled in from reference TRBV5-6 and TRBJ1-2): DAGVTQSPTHLIKTRGQQVTLRCSPKSGHDTVSWYQQALGQGPQFIFQYYEEEERQRGNFPDRFSGHQFPNYSSELNVNALLLGDSALYLCASSFGPGIGSGYGYTFGSGTRLTVV.

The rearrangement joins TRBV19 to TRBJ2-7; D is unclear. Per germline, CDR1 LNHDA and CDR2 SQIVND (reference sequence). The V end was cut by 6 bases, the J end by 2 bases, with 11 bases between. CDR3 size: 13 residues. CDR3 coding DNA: TGTGCCAGTAGCACCGGCCTCGCCTACGAGCAGTACTTC. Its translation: CASSTGLAYEQYF.

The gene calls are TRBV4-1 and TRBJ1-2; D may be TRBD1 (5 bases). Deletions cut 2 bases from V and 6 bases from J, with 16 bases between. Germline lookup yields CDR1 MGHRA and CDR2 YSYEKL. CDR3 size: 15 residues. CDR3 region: CASSQPGADPHGYTF. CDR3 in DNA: TGCGCCAGCAGCCAACCTGGGGCTGACCCCCATGGCTACACCTTC.

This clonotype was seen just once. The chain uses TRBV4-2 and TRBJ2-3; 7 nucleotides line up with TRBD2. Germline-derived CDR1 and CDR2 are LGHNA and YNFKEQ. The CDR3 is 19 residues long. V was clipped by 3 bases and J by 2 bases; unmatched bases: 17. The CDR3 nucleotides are TGTGCCAGCAGCCAGAAGGCTGCGGGGGACCTAGAGCCCACAGATACGCAGTATTTT. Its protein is CASSQKAAGDLEPTDTQYF.

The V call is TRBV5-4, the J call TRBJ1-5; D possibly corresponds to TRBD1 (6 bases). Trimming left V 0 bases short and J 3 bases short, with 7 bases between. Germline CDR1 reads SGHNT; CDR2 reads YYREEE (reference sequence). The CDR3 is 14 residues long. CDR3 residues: CASSLEGDNQPQHF. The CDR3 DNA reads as TGTGCCAGCAGCTTGGAGGGGGACAATCAGCCCCAGCATTTT.

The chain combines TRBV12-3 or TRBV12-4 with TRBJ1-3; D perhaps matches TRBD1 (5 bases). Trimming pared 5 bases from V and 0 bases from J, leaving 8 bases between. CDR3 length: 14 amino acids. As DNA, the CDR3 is TGTGCCAGCAGTCCAGACAGCTCTGGAAACACCATATATTTT. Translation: CASSPDSSGNTIYF.

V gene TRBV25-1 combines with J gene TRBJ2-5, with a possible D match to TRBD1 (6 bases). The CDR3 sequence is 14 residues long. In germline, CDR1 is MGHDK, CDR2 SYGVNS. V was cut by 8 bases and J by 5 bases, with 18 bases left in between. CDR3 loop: CASGGHPNGETQYF. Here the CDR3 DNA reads TGTGCCAGCGGGGGACACCCCAACGGCGAGACCCAGTACTTC.

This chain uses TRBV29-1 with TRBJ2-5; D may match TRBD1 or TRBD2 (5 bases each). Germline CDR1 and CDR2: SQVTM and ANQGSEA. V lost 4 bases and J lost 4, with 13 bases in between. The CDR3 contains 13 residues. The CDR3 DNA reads TGCAGCGTTGCGAATGGGGGATTAGAGACCCAGTACTTC. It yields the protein CSVANGGLETQYF.

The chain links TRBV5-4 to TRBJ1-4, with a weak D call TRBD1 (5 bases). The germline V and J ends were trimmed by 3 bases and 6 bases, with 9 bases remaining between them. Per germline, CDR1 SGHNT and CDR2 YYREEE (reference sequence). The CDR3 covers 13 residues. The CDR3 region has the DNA TGTGCCAGCAGCTCCAGGGAGGATGAAAAACTGTTTTTT. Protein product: CASSSREDEKLFF.

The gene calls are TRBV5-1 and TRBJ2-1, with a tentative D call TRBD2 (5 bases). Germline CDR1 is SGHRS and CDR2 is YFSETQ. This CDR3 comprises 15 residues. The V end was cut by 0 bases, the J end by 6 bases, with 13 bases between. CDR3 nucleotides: TGCGCCAGCAGCTTGGAAGGACTCCCATCCAATGAGCAGTTCTTC. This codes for CASSLEGLPSNEQFF.

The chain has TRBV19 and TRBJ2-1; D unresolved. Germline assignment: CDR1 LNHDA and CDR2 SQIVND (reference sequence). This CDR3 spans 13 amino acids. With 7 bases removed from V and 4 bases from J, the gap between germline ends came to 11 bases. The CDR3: CASNDPEYNEQFF. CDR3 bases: TGTGCCAGTAATGATCCAGAATACAATGAGCAGTTCTTC.

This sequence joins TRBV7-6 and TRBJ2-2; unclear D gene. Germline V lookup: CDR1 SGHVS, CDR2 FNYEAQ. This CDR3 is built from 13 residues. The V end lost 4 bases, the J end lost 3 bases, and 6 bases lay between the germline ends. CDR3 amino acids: CASSSKYTGELFF. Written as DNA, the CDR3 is TGTGCCAGCAGCTCGAAGTACACCGGGGAGCTGTTTTTT.

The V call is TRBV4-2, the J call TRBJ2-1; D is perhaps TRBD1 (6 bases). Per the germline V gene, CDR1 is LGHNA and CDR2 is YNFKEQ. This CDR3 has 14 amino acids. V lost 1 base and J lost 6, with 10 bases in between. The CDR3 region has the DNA TGTGCCAGCAGCCAAGGAAAAGGGGGCAATGAGCAGTTCTTC. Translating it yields CASSQGKGGNEQFF.

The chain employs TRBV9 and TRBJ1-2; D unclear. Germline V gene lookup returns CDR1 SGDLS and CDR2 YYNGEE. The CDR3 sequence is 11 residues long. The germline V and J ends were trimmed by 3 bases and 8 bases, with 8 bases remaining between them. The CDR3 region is CASSGLIGYTF. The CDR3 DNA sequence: TGTGCCAGCAGCGGACTAATAGGCTACACCTTC.